Included here is one T cell receptor (beta chain) sequence, with context. The source of the sample is a study of blood T cell repertoires in COVID-19. Study details: Material from acute and convalescent COVID-19 was sourced from the United States, Italy and Spain. PBMCs, B-cell-depleted T cells, or T cells provided the cDNA or gDNA that made up the material.

In the original analysis: Reference gene primer amplification gave estimated nucleated cell counts. Repertoires were generated with immunoSEQ multiplex PCR, while TCRdb's copy carries only in-frame clones and drops some. Clone size and V and J calls were adopted from that table, with D and trimming inferred from the DNA. The sample has roughly 88,000 clones, over 80% seen once. CDR3 length: 13 residues. Germline V CDR1 and CDR2: MNHEY, SVGAGI. V was cut by 8 bases and J by 5 bases, with 10 bases left in between. The sequenced material came from peripheral blood. The rearrangement uses TRBV6-5 and TRBJ1-6, with unresolved D. The source of this sequence is a woman between 45 and 65 years old in a cohort sampled during active COVID-19. As DNA, the CDR3 is TGTGCCAGCCGAGGAAGAGATAATTCACCCCTCCACTTT. It is translated as CASRGRDNSPLHF.